A selection of T cell receptor beta chains follows, all from one sample in a study of identical twins. TCRdb used MiXCR to reprocess the 5' RACE reads, holding one entry per CDR3 protein. The data contain nearly 650,000 distinct CDR3 sequences, under 8.5% of them singletons. The same specimen was also included in a second study, on yellow fever vaccine responses in identical twins.

The sample consisted of PBMCs. These receptors were collected from a woman aged 18 to 35 in good health. Each CDR3 is given without its conserved first and last residue.

15 TRBJ2-2 TRBV11-2 ASSQDGQVGDTGELF
10 TRBJ2-1 TRBV29-1 SAKQGNNEQF
10 TRBJ1-1 TRBV20-1 SATDLGTEAF
13 TRBJ2-6 TRBV11-2 ASSPRVSGANVLT
14 TRBJ2-1 TRBV4-2 ASSQTGTSGTSEQF
11 TRBJ2-1 TRBV12-3/TRBV12-4 ASRFRLASWGF
12 TRBJ2-7 TRBV2 ASSAGTGRDEQY
13 TRBJ1-6 TRBV5-4 ASSGGQPYNSPLH
13 TRBJ1-3 TRBV12-3/TRBV12-4 ASSLGTLEGNTIY
13 TRBJ2-1 TRBV5-1 ASSPRTGRHSEQF
10 TRBJ1-1 TRBV29-1 SARFQDAEAF